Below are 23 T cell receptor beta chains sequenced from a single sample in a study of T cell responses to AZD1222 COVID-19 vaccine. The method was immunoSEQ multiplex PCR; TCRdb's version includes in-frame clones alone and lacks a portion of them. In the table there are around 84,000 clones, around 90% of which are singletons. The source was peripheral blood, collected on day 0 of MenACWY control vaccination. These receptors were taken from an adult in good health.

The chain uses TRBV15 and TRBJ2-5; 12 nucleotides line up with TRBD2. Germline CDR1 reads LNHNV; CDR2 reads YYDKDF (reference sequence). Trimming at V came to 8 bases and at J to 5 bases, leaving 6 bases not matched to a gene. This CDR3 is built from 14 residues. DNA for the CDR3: TGTGCCACCGCAACTAGCGGGAGGCTGGAGACCCAGTACTTC. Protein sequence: CATATSGRLETQYF. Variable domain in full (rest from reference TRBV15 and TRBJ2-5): DAMVIQNPRYQVTQFGKPVTLSCSQTLNHNVMYWYQQKSSQAPKLLFHYYDKDFNNEADTPDNFQSRRPNTSFCFLDIRSPGLGDTAMYLCATATSGRLETQYFGPGTRLLVL.

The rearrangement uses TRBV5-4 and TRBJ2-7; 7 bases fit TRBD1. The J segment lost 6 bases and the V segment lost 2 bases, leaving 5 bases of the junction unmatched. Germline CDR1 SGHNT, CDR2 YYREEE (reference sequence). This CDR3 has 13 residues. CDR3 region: CASSFDRAREQYF. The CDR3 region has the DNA TGTGCCAGCAGCTTTGACAGGGCGCGCGAGCAGTACTTC. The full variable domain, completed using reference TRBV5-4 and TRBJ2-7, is ETGVTQSPTHLIKTRGQQVTLRCSSQSGHNTVSWYQQALGQGPQFIFQYYREEENGRGNFPPRFSGLQFPNYSSELNVNALELDDSALYLCASSFDRAREQYFGPGTRLTVT.

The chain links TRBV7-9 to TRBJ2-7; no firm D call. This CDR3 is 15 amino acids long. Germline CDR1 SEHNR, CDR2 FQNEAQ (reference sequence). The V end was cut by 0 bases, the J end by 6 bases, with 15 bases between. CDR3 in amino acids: CASSLASTFRPEQYF. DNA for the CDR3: TGTGCCAGCAGCTTAGCCTCCACATTTCGTCCCGAGCAGTACTTC.

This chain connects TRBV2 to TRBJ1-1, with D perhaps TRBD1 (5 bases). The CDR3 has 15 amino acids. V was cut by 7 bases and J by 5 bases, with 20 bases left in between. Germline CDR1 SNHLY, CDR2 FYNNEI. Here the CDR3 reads CASNQLDNKGTEAFF. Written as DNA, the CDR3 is TGTGCCAGCAACCAATTGGACAATAAGGGGACTGAAGCTTTCTTT.

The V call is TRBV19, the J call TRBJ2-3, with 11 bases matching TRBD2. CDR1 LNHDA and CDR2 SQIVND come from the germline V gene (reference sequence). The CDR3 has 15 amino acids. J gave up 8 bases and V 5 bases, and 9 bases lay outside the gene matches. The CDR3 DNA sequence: TGTGCCAGTAGTCCCCTAGCGGGAGGTCTTGGTACGCAGTATTTT. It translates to CASSPLAGGLGTQYF.

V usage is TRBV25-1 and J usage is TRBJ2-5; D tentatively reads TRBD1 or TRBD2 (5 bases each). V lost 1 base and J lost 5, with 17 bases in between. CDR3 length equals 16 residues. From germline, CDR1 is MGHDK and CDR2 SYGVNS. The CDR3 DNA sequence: TGTGCCAGCAGTGAATTGCCGGGACGACGGAGGGAGACCCAGTACTTC. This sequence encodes CASSELPGRRRETQYF.

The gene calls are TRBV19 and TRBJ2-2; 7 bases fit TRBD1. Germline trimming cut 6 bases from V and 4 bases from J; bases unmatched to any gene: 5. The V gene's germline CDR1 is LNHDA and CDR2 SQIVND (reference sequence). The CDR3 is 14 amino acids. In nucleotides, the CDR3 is TGTGCCAGTAGCACCGGGACAGTCACCGGGGAGCTGTTTTTT. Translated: CASSTGTVTGELFF. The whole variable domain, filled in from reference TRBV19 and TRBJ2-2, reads DGGITQSPKYLFRKEGQNVTLSCEQNLNHDAMYWYRQDPGQGLRLIYYSQIVNDFQKGDIAEGYSVSREKKESFPLTVTSAQKNPTAFYLCASSTGTVTGELFFGEGSRLTVL.

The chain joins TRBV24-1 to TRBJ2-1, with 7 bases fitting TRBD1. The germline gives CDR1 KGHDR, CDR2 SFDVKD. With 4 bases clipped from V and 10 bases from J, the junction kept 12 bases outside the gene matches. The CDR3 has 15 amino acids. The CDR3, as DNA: TGTGCCACCAGTGACCGGGCTAGGGGGCTCTGGGAGCAGTTCTTC. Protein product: CATSDRARGLWEQFF.

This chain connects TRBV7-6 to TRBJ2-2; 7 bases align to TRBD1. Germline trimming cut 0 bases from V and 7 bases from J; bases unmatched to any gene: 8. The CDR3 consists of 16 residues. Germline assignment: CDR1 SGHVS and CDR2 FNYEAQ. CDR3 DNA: TGTGCCAGCAGCTTAGCGAGAGGGGGCGCAAACGGGGAGCTGTTTTTT. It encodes CASSLARGGANGELFF.

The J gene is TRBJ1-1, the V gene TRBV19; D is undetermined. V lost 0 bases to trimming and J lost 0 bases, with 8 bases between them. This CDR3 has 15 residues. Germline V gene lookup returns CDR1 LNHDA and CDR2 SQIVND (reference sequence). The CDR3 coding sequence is TGTGCCAGTAGTATAGAATGGTCCATGAACACTGAAGCTTTCTTT. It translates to CASSIEWSMNTEAFF. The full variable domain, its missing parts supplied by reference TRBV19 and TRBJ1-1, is DGGITQSPKYLFRKEGQNVTLSCEQNLNHDAMYWYRQDPGQGLRLIYYSQIVNDFQKGDIAEGYSVSREKKESFPLTVTSAQKNPTAFYLCASSIEWSMNTEAFFGQGTRLTVV.

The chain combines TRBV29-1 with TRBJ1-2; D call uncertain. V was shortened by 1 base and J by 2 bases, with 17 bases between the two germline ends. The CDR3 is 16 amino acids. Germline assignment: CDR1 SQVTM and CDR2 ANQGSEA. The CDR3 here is CSVEVVVGLPNYGYTF. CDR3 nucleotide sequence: TGCAGCGTTGAAGTGGTAGTCGGGTTGCCGAACTATGGCTACACCTTC. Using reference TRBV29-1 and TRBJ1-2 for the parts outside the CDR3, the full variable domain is SAVISQKPSRDICQRGTSLTIQCQVDSQVTMMFWYRQQPGQSLTLIATANQGSEATYESGFVIDKFPISRPNLTFSTLTVSNMSPEDSSIYLCSVEVVVGLPNYGYTFGSGTRLTVV.

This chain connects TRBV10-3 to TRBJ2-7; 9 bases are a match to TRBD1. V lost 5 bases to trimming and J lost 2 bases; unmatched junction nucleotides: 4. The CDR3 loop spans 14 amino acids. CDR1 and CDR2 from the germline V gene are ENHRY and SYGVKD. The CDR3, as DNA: TGTGCCATCAGTAGGGACAGGGACGCCTACGAGCAGTACTTC. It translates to CAISRDRDAYEQYF.

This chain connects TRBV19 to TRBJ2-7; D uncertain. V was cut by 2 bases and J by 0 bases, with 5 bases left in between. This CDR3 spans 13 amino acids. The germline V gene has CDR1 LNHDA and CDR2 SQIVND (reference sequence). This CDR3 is CASSINYSYEQYF. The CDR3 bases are TGTGCCAGTAGTATAAACTACTCCTACGAGCAGTACTTC. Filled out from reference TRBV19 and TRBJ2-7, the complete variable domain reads DGGITQSPKYLFRKEGQNVTLSCEQNLNHDAMYWYRQDPGQGLRLIYYSQIVNDFQKGDIAEGYSVSREKKESFPLTVTSAQKNPTAFYLCASSINYSYEQYFGPGTRLTVT.

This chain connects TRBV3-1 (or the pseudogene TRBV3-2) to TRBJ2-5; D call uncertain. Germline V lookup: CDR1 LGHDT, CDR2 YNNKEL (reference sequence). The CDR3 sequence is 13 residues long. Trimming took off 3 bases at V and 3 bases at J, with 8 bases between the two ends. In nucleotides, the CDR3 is TGTGCCAGCAGCCAGTACACCAAAGAGACCCAGTACTTC. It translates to CASSQYTKETQYF.

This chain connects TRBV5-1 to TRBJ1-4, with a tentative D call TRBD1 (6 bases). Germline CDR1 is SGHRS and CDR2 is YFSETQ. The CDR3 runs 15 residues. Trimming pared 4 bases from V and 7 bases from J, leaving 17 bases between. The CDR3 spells CASSLNRDISEKLFF. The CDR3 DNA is TGCGCCAGCAGCCTTAACCGGGACATTTCTGAAAAACTGTTTTTT.

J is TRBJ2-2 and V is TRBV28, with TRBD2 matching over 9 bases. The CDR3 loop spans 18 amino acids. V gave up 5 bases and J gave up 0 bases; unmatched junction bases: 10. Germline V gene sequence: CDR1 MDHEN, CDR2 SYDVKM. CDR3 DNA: TGTGCCAGCAGTCCCCCCCCGGCGGGAGGGACGAACACCGGGGAGCTGTTTTTT. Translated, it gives CASSPPPAGGTNTGELFF.

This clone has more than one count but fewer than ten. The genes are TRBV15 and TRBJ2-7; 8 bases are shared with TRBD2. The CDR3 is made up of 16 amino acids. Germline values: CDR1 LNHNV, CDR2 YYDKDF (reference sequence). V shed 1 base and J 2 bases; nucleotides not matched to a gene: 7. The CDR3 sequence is CATSRGGGAGAYEQYF. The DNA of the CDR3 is TGTGCCACCAGCAGAGGAGGGGGAGCGGGAGCCTACGAGCAGTACTTC.

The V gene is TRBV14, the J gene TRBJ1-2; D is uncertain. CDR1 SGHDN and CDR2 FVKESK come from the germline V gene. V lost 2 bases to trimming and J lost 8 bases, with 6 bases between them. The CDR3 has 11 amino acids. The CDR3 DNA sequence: TGTGCCAGCAGCCAAACGCCGGGCTACACCTTC. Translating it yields CASSQTPGYTF.

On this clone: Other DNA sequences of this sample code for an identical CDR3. The CDR3 loop is CASSIRGTGANVLTF. In nucleotides, the CDR3 is TGTGCCAGTAGTATTCGGGGGACTGGGGCCAACGTCCTGACTTTC. This chain links TRBV19 with TRBJ2-6; TRBD2 might be the D (6 bases). The V gene's germline CDR1 is LNHDA and CDR2 SQIVND (reference sequence). This CDR3 comprises 15 residues. With 3 bases removed from V and 2 bases from J, the gap between germline ends came to 8 bases.

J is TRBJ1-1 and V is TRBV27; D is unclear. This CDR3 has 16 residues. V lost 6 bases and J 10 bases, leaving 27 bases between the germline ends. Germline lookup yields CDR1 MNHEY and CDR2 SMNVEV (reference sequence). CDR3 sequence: CASSEWPGLNPSRAFF. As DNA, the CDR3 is TGTGCCAGCAGCGAATGGCCGGGTCTTAACCCCTCCCGAGCTTTCTTT.

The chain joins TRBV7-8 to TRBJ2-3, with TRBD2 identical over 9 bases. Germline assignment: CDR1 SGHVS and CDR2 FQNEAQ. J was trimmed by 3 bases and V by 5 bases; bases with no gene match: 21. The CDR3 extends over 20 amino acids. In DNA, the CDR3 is TGTGCCAGCAGCCGAAGAGGTACCTTTAGCGGGGGCCGCCCAACAGATACGCAGTATTTT. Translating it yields CASSRRGTFSGGRPTDTQYF.

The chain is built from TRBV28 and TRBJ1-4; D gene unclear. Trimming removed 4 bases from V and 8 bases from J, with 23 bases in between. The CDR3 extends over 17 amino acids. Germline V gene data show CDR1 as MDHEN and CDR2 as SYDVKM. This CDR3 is CASSSSRTMRPPEKLFF. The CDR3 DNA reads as TGTGCCAGCAGTTCGTCCAGGACGATGCGTCCCCCCGAAAAACTGTTTTTT.

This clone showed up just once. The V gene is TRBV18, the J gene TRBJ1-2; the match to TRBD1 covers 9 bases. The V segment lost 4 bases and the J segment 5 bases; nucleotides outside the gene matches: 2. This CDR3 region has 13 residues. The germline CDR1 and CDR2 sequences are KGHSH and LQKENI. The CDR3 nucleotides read TGTGCCAGCTCACGCGGGACAGGGTATGGCTACACCTTC. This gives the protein CASSRGTGYGYTF.